This T cell receptor beta chain was recovered during a study of blood T cell repertoires in COVID-19. The method was immunoSEQ multiplex PCR; TCRdb's version includes in-frame clones alone and lacks a portion of them. This table holds approximately 300,000 clones, roughly 90% found once. The CDR3 runs 17 residues. From germline, CDR1 is LNHDA and CDR2 SQIVND (reference sequence). The junction had 10 bases not matched to a gene; V was cut back by 3 bases and J by 5 bases. The TCR comes from a woman aged 25 to 39 who had recovered from COVID-19. The rearrangement joins TRBV19 to TRBJ2-3; 11 bases map to TRBD2. The sequencing sample was made of PBMCs or T cells enriched from blood (not recorded which). CDR3 bases: TGTGCCAGTAGTATTGGGGGGACTAGCGGTTTAGGAGATACGCAGTATTTT. Amino acids: CASSIGGTSGLGDTQYF.